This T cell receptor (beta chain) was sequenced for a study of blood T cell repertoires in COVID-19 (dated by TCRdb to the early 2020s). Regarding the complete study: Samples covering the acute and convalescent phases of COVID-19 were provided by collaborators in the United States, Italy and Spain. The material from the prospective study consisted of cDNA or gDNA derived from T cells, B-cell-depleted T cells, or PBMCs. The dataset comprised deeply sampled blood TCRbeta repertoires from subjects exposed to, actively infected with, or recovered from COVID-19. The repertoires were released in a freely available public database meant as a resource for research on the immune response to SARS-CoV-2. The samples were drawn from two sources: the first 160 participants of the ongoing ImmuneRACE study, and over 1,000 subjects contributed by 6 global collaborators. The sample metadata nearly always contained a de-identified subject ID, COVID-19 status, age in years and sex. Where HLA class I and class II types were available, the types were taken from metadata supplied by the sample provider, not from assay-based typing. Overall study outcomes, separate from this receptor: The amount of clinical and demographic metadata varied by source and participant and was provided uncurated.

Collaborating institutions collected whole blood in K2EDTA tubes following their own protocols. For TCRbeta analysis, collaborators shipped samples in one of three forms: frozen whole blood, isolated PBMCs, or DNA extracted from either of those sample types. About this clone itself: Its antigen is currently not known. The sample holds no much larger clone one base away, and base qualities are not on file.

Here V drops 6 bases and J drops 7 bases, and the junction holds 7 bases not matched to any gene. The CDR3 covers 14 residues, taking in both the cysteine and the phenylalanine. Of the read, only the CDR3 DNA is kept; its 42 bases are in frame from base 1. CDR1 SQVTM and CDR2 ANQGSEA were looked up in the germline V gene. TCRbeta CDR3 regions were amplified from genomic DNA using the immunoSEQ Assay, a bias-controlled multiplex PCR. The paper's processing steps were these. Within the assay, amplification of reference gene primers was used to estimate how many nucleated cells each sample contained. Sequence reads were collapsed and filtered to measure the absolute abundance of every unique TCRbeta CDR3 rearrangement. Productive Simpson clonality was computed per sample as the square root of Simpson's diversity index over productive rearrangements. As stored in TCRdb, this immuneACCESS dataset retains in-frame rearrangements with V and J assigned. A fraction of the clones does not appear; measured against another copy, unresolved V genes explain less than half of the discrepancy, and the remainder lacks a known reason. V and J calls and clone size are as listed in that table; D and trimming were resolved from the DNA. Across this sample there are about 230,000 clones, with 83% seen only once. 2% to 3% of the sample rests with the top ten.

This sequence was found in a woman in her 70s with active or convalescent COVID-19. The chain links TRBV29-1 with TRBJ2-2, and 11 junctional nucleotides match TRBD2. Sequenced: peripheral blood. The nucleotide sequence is TGCAGCGTCTCCACTAGCGGGAGAAACGGGGAGCTGTTTTTT. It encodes CSVSTSGRNGELFF.